The rows below give T cell receptor beta chains drawn from one sample of a study of circulating CD8 cells and anti-PD-1 response in melanoma. TCRdb processed the reads anew with MiXCR; each CDR3 protein has one entry. The data contain about 240 distinct CDR3 sequences, more than 9% of them singletons. Specimen: CD8+ T cells from PBMCs, collected at baseline or after one month of anti-PD-1 therapy (not recorded which). The receptors here all came from a human donor with melanoma. The CDR3 runs from the conserved cysteine through the conserved F or W. Each record gives: clone size, V gene, J gene, D gene, CDR3 protein, CDR3 DNA. The D gene is left open where the match is weak. Size values are once, few and many counts, or a class for expanded clones, and some rows have none.

-	TRBV10-3	TRBJ1-1	-	CAISEIVMGSTEAFF	TGTGCCATCAGTGAGATAGTTATGGGGAGTACTGAAGCTTTCTTT
medium-sized	TRBV28	TRBJ1-2	-	CASSLSRGYGYTF	TGTGCCAGCAGTTTATCCAGAGGCTATGGCTACACCTTC
medium-sized	TRBV12-3/TRBV12-4	TRBJ1-2	TRBD1	CASGFLTGAEYGYTF	TGTGCCAGCGGATTTTTGACAGGGGCCGAGTATGGCTACACCTTC
medium-sized	TRBV7-8	TRBJ2-7	TRBD2	CASSPVQRGSYEQYF	TGTGCCAGCAGCCCGGTCCAGCGGGGTTCCTACGAGCAGTACTTC
large	TRBV28	TRBJ2-5	TRBD2	CASLPGEGRLKTQYF	TGTGCCAGCCTACCCGGGGAGGGGCGCTTAAAGACCCAGTACTTC
large	TRBV11-2	TRBJ1-2	-	CASSSFSGLGYGYTF	TGTGCCAGCAGCTCGTTCTCGGGTCTCGGCTATGGCTACACCTTC
-	TRBV21-1	TRBJ2-2	-	CASSKPKGPTQDTGELFF	TGTGCCAGCAGCAAGCCGAAAGGGCCCACCCAAGACACCGGGGAGCTGTTTTTT
large	TRBV19	TRBJ1-1	-	CASSPTGGWNTEAFF	TGTGCCAGTAGTCCCACCGGAGGGTGGAACACTGAAGCTTTCTTT
medium-sized	TRBV29-1	TRBJ2-5	TRBD2	CSLRSGGAFETQYF	TGCAGCTTACGAAGCGGGGGGGCCTTCGAGACCCAGTACTTC
medium-sized	TRBV4-2	TRBJ2-5	-	CASSQDGQGRGETQYF	TGTGCCAGCAGCCAAGATGGGCAGGGACGGGGAGAGACCCAGTACTTC
large	TRBV7-3	TRBJ1-1	-	CASSLYGSHTEAFF	TGTGCCAGCAGCTTGTATGGTAGTCACACTGAAGCTTTCTTT
few	TRBV18	TRBJ2-7	-	CASSGDYEQYF	TGTGCCAGCTCTGGCGACTACGAGCAGTACTTC
medium-sized	TRBV28	TRBJ2-7	-	CASSPLGGAAAYEQYF	TGTGCCAGCAGTCCGCTAGGGGGGGCGGCTGCCTACGAGCAGTACTTC
-	TRBV2	TRBJ2-7	-	CASSEGSRSSRFYEQYF	TGTGCCAGCAGTGAAGGTTCGAGGTCTAGCCGTTTCTACGAGCAGTACTTC
large	TRBV7-9	TRBJ2-7	-	CASSLESSYSYEQYF	TGTGCCAGCAGCTTAGAGAGCTCCTACTCCTACGAGCAGTACTTC
large	TRBV25-1	TRBJ2-3	-	CASSEDITDTQYF	TGTGCCAGCAGTGAGGACATCACAGATACGCAGTATTTT
large	TRBV19	TRBJ2-7	-	CASSIRDSYPDEQYF	TGTGCCAGTAGTATCAGAGACTCCTACCCGGATGAGCAGTACTTC
large	TRBV24-1	TRBJ2-3	-	CATSERIRPLGTDTQYF	TGTGCCACCAGTGAGAGGATCAGGCCGTTGGGCACAGATACGCAGTATTTT
-	TRBV28	TRBJ2-7	TRBD2	CASSLLAGAYEQYF	TGTGCCAGCAGTTTACTAGCGGGAGCCTACGAGCAGTACTTC
medium-sized	TRBV4-1	TRBJ2-3	TRBD2	CASSQFGGETDTQYF	TGCGCCAGCAGCCAATTCGGGGGGGAGACAGATACGCAGTATTTT
large	TRBV27	TRBJ2-2	TRBD2	CASSRDQRGYYTGELFF	TGTGCCAGCAGTCGGGATCAGCGGGGGTACTACACCGGGGAGCTGTTTTTT
large	TRBV2	TRBJ2-3	-	CASTSRSTDTQYF	TGTGCCAGCACTAGTCGAAGCACAGATACGCAGTATTTT
medium-sized	TRBV19	TRBJ2-2	-	CASIRIPNTGELFF	TGTGCCAGTATACGGATTCCGAACACCGGGGAGCTGTTTTTT
large	TRBV7-2	TRBJ1-6	-	CASSLLRQDIYNSPLHF	TGTGCCAGCAGCTTACTCCGACAGGACATCTATAATTCACCCCTCCACTTT
medium-sized	TRBV29-1	TRBJ2-2	-	CSVGPNTGELFF	TGCAGCGTTGGTCCGAACACCGGGGAGCTGTTTTTT
large	TRBV2	TRBJ1-2	TRBD1	CASFPTGTTNYGYTF	TGTGCCAGCTTTCCGACAGGGACGACTAACTATGGCTACACCTTC
-	TRBV13	TRBJ1-5	-	CASSFSSHWADTQHF	TGCGCCAGCAGCTTTAGCTCCCATTGGGCAGATACGCAGCATTTT
-	TRBV29-1	TRBJ2-5	TRBD2	CSLRSGGGFETQYF	TGCAGCTTACGAAGCGGGGGGGGCTTCGAGACCCAGTACTTC
medium-sized	TRBV13	TRBJ2-3	TRBD2	CASSSTGERDGFSSTDTQYF	TGTGCCAGCAGCTCAACCGGGGAGCGGGATGGCTTCAGTAGCACAGATACGCAGTATTTT
medium-sized	TRBV19	TRBJ2-1	-	CASSIAGTTFF	TGTGCCAGTAGTATCGCGGGGACCACCTTCTTC
large	TRBV2	TRBJ1-5	-	CASSENQPQHF	TGTGCCAGCAGTGAGAACCAGCCCCAGCATTTT
medium-sized	TRBV6-6	TRBJ2-1	-	CASSYSSGSSYNEQFF	TGTGCCAGCAGTTACTCTAGCGGCAGCTCCTACAATGAGCAGTTCTTC
-	TRBV28	TRBJ2-3	TRBD2	CASSSGGGNLTDTQYF	TGTGCCAGCAGTTCGGGGGGAGGGAATCTCACAGATACGCAGTATTTT
few	TRBV24-1	TRBJ1-5	-	CATSDPRGQPQHF	TGTGCCACCAGTGATCCGAGGGGTCAGCCCCAGCATTTT